What follows is one T cell receptor beta chain and its context. The table lists this clone with a count of one. Its antigen remains unidentified. Base qualities were left out, and no much larger clone turns up one base away. From a lookup of the germline V gene, CDR1 and CDR2 are LGHNA and YSLEER. From V the trimming removes 4 bases and from J it removes 0 bases, while the gene matches leave 4 bases of the junction unaccounted for. The CDR3 goes from the cysteine to the phenylalanine over 17 residues. The entry retains the CDR3 DNA only, 51 bases that are in frame from base 1. TCRbeta rearrangements were sequenced from genomic DNA using the immunoSEQ assay at survey resolution. Concerning the study's data processing: In the TCR sequencing data, the smallest productive clonotype frequency that could be detected was 2.59 x 10-5. Only productive TCRbeta rearrangements, defined as complete and in-frame sequences, were included in the analyses. The clonality of each sample was calculated as Simpson clonality in the immunoSEQ Analyzer version 3.0. Clones were binned by frequency as very rare, small, medium, large (1-20%) or hyperexpanded (>20%). Generation probabilities were estimated with OLGA 1.2.3, V-gene circos plots were made with VDJtools, specificities were looked up in VDJdb, and CDR3 motifs were identified with GLIPH. TCRdb carries this immuneACCESS record with in-frame sequences only. Its versions omit some clonotypes, under half of them owing to an unresolved V gene in the studies checked, with the rest unexplained. The V and J calls and clone size come from that table; D and trimming were worked out from the DNA. The sample records roughly 36,000 clones, 69% of which are singletons. The ten largest make up less than 3% of the sample.

This entry belongs to a study of STAT5B mutations in CD4+ large granular lymphocyte leukemia (dated by TCRdb to the early 2020s). Study-level background: Among healthy controls, the CDR3 'QG' motif was associated with a particular HLA allele. The TCRbeta repertoires of CD4+ T-cell large granular lymphocyte leukemia patients were compared with the TCRbeta repertoires of healthy blood donors. Flow cytometry on FACSCanto II or FACSVerse confirmed that purified fractions exceeded 95% purity among lymphocytes.

Buffy coats from 30 to 40 blood donors, supplied by the Finnish Red Cross blood service, were used as healthy controls. All TCR-sequenced material derived from peripheral blood: patient blood samples and healthy donor buffy coats. Peripheral blood mononuclear cells were isolated by Ficoll-Hypaque gradient centrifugation. For the healthy controls, CD4+ cells were obtained from buffy coats by magnetic purification. Genomic DNA was extracted with the Gentra Puregene Cell and Tissue kit and quantified on a Qubit 2.0 fluorometer. The study at large found these results: Main leukemic clonotypes were private to each patient, although 25% to 30% appeared at low frequency in other patients' non-leukemic repertoires. CD4-sorted patient repertoires appeared more clonal than healthy CD4+ repertoires, and this difference persisted after removing the putative leukemic clones. TRBV06-family usage was enriched among the top patient clones (8/27) compared with healthy controls (2/35). The data were not HLA-matched, and the relatively small sample size could explain the higher clonality seen in CD4+ compared with CD8+ T-LGLL.

The source is a human donor in good health. Material: CD4+ T cells from blood buffy coats. This receptor chain uses TRBV4-3 and TRBJ2-4; TRBD2 matches 12 bases in the middle. CDR3 region: CASSRGTSGLAKNIQYF. At the DNA level, the sequence is TGCGCCAGCAGCCGAGGGACTAGCGGGTTAGCCAAAAACATTCAGTACTTC.